These T cell receptor beta chains were read from a single sample in a study of T-cell memory formation after mild COVID-19. TCRdb re-called the 5' RACE reads with MiXCR, one entry per CDR3 protein. Among roughly 500,000 distinct CDR3 sequences listed, roughly 21% were seen once. Sequenced material: PBMCs or a T cell subset sorted from them (not recorded which). The receptors derive from an adult woman who had mild COVID-19 (a few samples of this study predate the infection). Cell type and time point are not known. Each CDR3 is given with its conserved first and last residue. A D gene is named only where the DNA matches it firmly. Part of the rows lack a size; the others show once, few, many or a class for expanded clones.

CDR3 | DNA | V | size | length | J | D
CASSLMGQSDEKLFF | TGCGCCAGCAGCTTGATGGGGCAGTCGGATGAAAAACTGTTTTTT | TRBV5-1 | - | 15 | TRBJ1-4 | -
CASSLGRAPTEQYF | TGTGCCAGCAGCCTCGGAAGAGCCCCAACCGAGCAGTACTTC | TRBV7-8 | few | 14 | TRBJ2-7 | -
CASSLDTGGNSPLHF | TGTGCCAGCAGCTTAGATACAGGGGGCAATTCACCCCTCCACTTT | TRBV11-2 | - | 15 | TRBJ1-6 | TRBD1
CASSLQPSSGNTIYF | TGTGCCAGCAGCCTTCAGCCTAGCTCTGGAAACACCATATATTTT | TRBV5-5 | - | 15 | TRBJ1-3 | -
CSVEESETSEETQYF | TGCAGCGTTGAAGAATCCGAGACTAGCGAAGAGACCCAGTACTTC | TRBV29-1 | few | 15 | TRBJ2-5 | TRBD2
CASSSTLAGPYNEQFF | TGCGCCAGCAGCTCGACCCTAGCGGGACCCTACAATGAGCAGTTCTTC | TRBV5-1 | - | 16 | TRBJ2-1 | TRBD2
CASSPHPRQGVGEGQPQHF | TGTGCCAGCAGTCCCCACCCGAGACAGGGGGTTGGGGAGGGACAGCCCCAGCATTTT | TRBV6-5 | - | 19 | TRBJ1-5 | TRBD1
CASGQGASSNQPQHF | TGTGCCAGTGGACAGGGGGCGTCTAGCAATCAGCCCCAGCATTTT | TRBV19 | - | 15 | TRBJ1-5 | TRBD1
CATTSGRGTGELFF | TGTGCCACCACTAGCGGGAGAGGAACCGGGGAGCTGTTTTTT | TRBV24-1 | - | 14 | TRBJ2-2 | TRBD2
CASSFPRDEAFF | TGTGCCAGCAGTTTCCCCAGGGATGAAGCTTTCTTT | TRBV28 | many | 12 | TRBJ1-1 | -
CASSLSQTGQPQHF | TGTGCCAGCAGTTTAAGCCAGACAGGACAGCCCCAGCATTTT | TRBV28 | few | 14 | TRBJ1-5 | -
CASSEFSRGGMGLYGYTF | TGTGCCAGCAGCGAATTTAGCCGTGGTGGCATGGGGCTGTATGGCTACACCTTC | TRBV27 | - | 18 | TRBJ1-2 | -
CASSLEIGDYEQYF | TGTGCCAGCAGCTTAGAAATTGGGGACTACGAGCAGTACTTC | TRBV7-9 | few | 14 | TRBJ2-7 | -
CASSENPNTEAFF | TGTGCCAGCAGTGAAAACCCAAACACTGAAGCTTTCTTT | TRBV2 | once | 13 | TRBJ1-1 | -
CATSSYPGDIQYF | TGTGCCACCAGCAGTTATCCCGGAGACATTCAGTACTTC | TRBV15 | few | 13 | TRBJ2-4 | -
CASSVDGVGQPQHF | TGTGCCAGCAGCGTAGATGGGGTCGGTCAGCCCCAGCATTTT | TRBV9 | - | 14 | TRBJ1-5 | -
CASSFQGFNSPLHF | TGTGCCAGCAGTTTCCAGGGGTTCAATTCACCCCTCCACTTT | TRBV12-3/TRBV12-4 | - | 14 | TRBJ1-6 | -
CASRSNTGTRSTIYF | TGTGCCAGCAGGTCTAACACAGGTACACGCAGCACCATATATTTT | TRBV12-3/TRBV12-4 | - | 15 | TRBJ1-3 | -